This paragraph covers one T cell receptor (beta chain) sequence. Its cognate antigen is unknown. The repertoire was sequenced with immunoSEQ multiplex PCR; TCRdb's copy has only in-frame clones and lacks some. The sample gives approximately 65,000 clones, more than 75% of which show up once; about 3.1% is in the top ten. The sample originates from a study of lymphopenia after photon versus proton radiotherapy. Study observations and caveats: Post-nadir diversity loss with photons came from oligoclonal expansion, particularly CD8+ Temra cells. Survival link was tested only in deceased patients; proton benefit remains a possibility.

This TCR was recovered from a woman in her seventies with pancreatic cancer. The sequences come from peripheral blood, collected from a patient treated with photon-based radiotherapy.

CDR3 coding DNA: TGTGCCAGCACCGGCGGGGGACAGGGGGCGATCCATCAGCCCCAGCATTTT. Residues: CASTGGGQGAIHQPQHF. The rearrangement joins TRBV28 to TRBJ1-5, with 12 bases lining up with TRBD1. The CDR3 contains 17 residues. V lost 7 bases, J lost 5 bases, and 12 bases stayed unmatched. From germline, CDR1 is MDHEN and CDR2 SYDVKM.